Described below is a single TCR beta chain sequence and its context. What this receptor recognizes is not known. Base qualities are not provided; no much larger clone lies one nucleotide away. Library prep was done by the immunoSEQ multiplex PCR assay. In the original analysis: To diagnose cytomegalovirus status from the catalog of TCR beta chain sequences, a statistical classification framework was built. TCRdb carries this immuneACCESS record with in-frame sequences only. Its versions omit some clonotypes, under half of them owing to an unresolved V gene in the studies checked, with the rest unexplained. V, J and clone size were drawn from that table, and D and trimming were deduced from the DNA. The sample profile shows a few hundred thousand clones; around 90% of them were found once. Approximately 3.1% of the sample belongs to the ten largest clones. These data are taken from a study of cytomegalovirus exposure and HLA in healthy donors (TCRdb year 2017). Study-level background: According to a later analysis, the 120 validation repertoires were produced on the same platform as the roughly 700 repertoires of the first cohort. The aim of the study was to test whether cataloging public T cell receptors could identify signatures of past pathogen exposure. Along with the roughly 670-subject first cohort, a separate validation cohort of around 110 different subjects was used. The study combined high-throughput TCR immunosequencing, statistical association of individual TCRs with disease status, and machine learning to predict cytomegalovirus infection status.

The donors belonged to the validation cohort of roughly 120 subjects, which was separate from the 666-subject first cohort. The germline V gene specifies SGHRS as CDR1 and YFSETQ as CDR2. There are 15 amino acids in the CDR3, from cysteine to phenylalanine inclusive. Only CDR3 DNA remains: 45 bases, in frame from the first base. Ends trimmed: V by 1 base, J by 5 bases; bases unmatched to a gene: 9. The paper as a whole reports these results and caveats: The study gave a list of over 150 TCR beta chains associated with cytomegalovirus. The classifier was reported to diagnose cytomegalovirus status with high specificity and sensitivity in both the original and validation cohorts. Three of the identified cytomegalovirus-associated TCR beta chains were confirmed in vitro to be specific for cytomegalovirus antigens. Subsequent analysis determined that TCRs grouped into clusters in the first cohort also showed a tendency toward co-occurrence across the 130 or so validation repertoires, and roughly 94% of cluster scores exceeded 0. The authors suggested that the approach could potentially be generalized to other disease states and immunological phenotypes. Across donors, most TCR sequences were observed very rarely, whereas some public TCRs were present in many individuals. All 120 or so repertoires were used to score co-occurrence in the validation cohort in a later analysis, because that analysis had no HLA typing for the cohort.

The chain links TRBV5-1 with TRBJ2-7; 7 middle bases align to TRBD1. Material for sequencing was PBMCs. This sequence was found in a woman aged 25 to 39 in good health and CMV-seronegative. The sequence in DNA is TGCGCCAGCAGCTTGACGGGACAGCAGTGGGACGAGCAGTACTTC. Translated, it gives CASSLTGQQWDEQYF.